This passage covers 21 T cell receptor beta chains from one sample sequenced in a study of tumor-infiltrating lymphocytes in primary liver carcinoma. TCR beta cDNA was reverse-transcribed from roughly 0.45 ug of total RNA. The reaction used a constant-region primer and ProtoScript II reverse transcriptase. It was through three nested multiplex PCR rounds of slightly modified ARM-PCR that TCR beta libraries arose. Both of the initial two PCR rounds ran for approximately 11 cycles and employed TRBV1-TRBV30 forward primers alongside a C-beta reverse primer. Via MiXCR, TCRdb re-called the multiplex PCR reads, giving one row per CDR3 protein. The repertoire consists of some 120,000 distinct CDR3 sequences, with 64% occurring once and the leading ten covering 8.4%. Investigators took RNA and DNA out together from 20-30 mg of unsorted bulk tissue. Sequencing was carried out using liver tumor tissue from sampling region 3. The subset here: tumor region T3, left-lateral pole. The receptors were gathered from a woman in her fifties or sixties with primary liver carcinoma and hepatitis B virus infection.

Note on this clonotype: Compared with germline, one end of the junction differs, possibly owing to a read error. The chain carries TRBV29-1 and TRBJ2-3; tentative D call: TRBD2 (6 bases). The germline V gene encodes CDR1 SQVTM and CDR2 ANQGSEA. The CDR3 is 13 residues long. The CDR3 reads CGVSAGRADTQYF. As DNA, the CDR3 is TGCGGCGTTTCGGCGGGAAGGGCAGATACGCAATATTTT.

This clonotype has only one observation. The CDR3 sequence: CSAGPGTQETQYF. For the CDR3, the DNA is TGCAGTGCTGGGCCGGGAACTCAAGAGACCCAGTACTTC. The V and J genes are TRBV20-1 and TRBJ2-5; D is possibly TRBD2 (5 bases). CDR1 DFQATT and CDR2 SNEGSKA come from the germline V gene (reference sequence). V was cut by 5 bases and J by 2 bases, with 12 bases left in between. The CDR3 contains 13 residues.

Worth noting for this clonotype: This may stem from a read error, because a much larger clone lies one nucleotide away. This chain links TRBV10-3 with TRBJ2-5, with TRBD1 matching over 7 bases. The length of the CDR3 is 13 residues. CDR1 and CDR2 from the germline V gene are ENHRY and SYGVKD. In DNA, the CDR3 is TGTTCCATGGGACAGCCCGGCCAAGAGACCCAGTACTTC. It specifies CSMGQPGQETQYF.

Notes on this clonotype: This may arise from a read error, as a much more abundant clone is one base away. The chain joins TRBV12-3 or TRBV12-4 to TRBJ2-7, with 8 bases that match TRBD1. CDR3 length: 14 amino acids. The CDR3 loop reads CASSRRTGSGEQHF. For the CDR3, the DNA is TGTGCCAGCAGTCGGAGGACAGGGAGTGGCGAGCAGCACTTC.

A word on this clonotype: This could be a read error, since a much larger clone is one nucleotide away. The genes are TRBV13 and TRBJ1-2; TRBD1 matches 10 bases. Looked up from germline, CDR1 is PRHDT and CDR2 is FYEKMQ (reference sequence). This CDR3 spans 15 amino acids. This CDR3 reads CASSATRQGAYGYIF. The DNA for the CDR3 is TGTGCCAGCAGCGCCACACGACAGGGGGCATATGGCTACATCTTC.

The CDR3 is CASSIDHGTGRVQYNEQFF. DNA of the CDR3: TGTGCCAGTAGTATAGATCATGGGACAGGCCGGGTCCAGTACAATGAGCAGTTCTTC. The chain links TRBV19 to TRBJ2-1, with TRBD1 matching over 8 bases. V was clipped by 0 bases and J by 4 bases; unmatched bases: 14. The CDR3 has 19 amino acids. The germline V gene encodes CDR1 LNHDA and CDR2 SQIVND (reference sequence).

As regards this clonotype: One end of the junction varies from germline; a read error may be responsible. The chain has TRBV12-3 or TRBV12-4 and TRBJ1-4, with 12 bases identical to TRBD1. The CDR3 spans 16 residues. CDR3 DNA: TGTGCCAGCAGTTCGATGGGACAGGGGGCAGTTGGAAAACTGGTTTTT. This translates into CASSSMGQGAVGKLVF.

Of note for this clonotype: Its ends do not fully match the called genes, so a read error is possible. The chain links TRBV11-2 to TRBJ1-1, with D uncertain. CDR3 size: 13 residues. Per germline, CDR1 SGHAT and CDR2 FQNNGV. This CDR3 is CVSSLSQLTEAFF. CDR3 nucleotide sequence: TGTGTCAGCAGCTTAAGCCAGCTCACTGAAGCTTTCTTT.

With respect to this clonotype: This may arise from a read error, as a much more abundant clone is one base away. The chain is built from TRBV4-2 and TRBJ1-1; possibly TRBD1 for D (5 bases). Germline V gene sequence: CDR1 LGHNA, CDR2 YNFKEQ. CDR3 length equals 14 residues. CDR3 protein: CASSQRGSATEAVF. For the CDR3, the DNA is TGTGCCAGCAGCCAACGGGGGAGCGCCACTGAAGCTGTCTTT.

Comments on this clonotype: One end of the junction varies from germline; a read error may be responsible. CDR3 protein: CASRDGDRDTGELSF. The CDR3 DNA is TGTGCCAGCAGGGATGGAGATCGGGACACCGGGGAGCTGTCTTTT. The J gene is TRBJ2-2, the V gene TRBV6-5; D possibly corresponds to TRBD1 (6 bases). The CDR3 loop spans 15 amino acids. CDR1 and CDR2 from the germline V gene are MNHEY and SVGAGI.

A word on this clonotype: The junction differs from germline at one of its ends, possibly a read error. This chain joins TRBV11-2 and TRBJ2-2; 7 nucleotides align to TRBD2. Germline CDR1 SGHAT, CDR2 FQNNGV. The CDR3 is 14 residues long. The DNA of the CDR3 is TGTGTCAGCAGTTCTAGAGCGGGGAGCGGGGAGCTGTTTTTT. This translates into CVSSSRAGSGELFF. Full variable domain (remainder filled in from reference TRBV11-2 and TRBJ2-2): EAGVAQSPRYKIIEKRQSVAFWCNPISGHATLYWYQQILGQGPKLLIQFQNNGVVDDSQLPKDRFSAERLKGVDSTLKIQPAKLEDSAVYLCVSSSRAGSGELFFGEGSRLTVL.

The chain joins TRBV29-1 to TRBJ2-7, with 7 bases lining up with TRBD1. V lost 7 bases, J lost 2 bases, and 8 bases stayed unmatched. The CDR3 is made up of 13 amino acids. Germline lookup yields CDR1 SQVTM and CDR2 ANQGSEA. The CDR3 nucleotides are TGCAGCGCCGTCTCAGGGACAGCCTACGAGCAGTACTTC. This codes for CSAVSGTAYEQYF.

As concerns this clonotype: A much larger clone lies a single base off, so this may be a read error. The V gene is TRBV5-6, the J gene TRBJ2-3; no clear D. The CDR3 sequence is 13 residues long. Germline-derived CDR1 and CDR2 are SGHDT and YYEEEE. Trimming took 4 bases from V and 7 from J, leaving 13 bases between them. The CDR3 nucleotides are TGTGCCAGCAGCCCGATTGGGCCAAATACGCAGTATTTT. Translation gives CASSPIGPNTQYF.

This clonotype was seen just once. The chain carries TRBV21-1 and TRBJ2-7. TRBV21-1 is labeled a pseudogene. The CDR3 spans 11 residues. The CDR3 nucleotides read TGTGCCGCACGGAGCTGGGACGAGCGGTATTTC. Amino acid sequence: CAARSWDERYF.

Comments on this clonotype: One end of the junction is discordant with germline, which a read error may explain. In DNA, the CDR3 is TGCAGCGCTGAAGACGGGCCCCGCGACGGCTACACCTTC. Encoded protein: CSAEDGPRDGYTF. The chain couples TRBV29-1 to TRBJ1-2; D call uncertain. The germline V gene encodes CDR1 SQVTM and CDR2 ANQGSEA. This CDR3 comprises 13 residues.

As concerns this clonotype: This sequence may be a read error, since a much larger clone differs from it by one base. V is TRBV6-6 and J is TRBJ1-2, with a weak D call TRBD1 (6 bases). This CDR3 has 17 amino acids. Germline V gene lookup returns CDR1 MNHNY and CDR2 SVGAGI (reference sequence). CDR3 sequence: CAISYKTGGRLNYGYTF. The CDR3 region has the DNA TGTGCCATCAGTTACAAGACAGGCGGGCGTCTTAACTATGGTTACACCTTC.

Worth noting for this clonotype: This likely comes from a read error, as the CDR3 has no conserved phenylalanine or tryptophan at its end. This CDR3 is CAGSPRLAGGPRIKDIQYS. The CDR3 region has the DNA TGTGCCGGCAGCCCTCGACTAGCGGGAGGGCCTCGAATCAAAGACATTCAGTACTCC. The chain carries TRBV11-2 and TRBJ2-4; 14 bases align to TRBD2. Germline CDR1 reads SGHAT; CDR2 reads FQNNGV. CDR3 length equals 19 residues.

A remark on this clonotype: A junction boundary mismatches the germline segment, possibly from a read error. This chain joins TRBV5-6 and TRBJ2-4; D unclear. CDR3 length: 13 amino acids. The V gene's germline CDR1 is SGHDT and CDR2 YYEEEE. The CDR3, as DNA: TGTGCCAACAGCTCGCTGACTGTGTCCATCCAGTACTTC. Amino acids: CANSSLTVSIQYF.

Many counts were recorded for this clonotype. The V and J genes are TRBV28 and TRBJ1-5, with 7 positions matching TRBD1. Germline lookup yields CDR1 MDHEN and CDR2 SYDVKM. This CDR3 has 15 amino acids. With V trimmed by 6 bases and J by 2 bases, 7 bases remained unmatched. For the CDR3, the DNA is TGTGCCAGCAGGAACTCACAGGGGCGCAATCAGCCCCAGCATTTT. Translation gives CASRNSQGRNQPQHF.

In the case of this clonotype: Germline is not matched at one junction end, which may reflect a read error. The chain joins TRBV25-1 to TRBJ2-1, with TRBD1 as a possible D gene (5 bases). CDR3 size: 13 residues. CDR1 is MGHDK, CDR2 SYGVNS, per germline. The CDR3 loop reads CASSEVAGNERFF. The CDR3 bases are TGTGCCAGCAGTGAAGTGGCAGGGAATGAGCGGTTCTTC.

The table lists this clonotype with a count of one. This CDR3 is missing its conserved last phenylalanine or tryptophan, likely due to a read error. The CDR3: CSARTSGRARGNEQFS. The CDR3 coding sequence is TGCAGTGCGAGGACTAGCGGGAGGGCCCGGGGAAATGAGCAGTTCTCC. The rearrangement joins TRBV20-1 to TRBJ2-1; 15 positions agree with TRBD2. The germline gives CDR1 DFQATT, CDR2 SNEGSKA (reference sequence). Losses at the gene ends were 6 bases for V and 7 bases for J; bases not matched to a gene: 10. The CDR3 contains 16 residues.